Listed here is a single T cell receptor beta chain. These data originate in a study of blood T cell repertoires in COVID-19. As for the study in general: Whether acute or convalescent, the COVID-19 samples came from the United States, Italy and Spain.

Sequencing was performed with immunoSEQ multiplex PCR; in TCRdb, only in-frame clones are kept and a portion is missing. This repertoire shows hundreds of thousands of clones, about 79% found once; its top ten account for over 7.5%. This CDR3 is 12 amino acids long. V was clipped by 3 bases and J by 3 bases, with 4 bases between them. Germline CDR1 reads KGHSH; CDR2 reads LQKENI. The receptor was derived from a man older than 75 with acute or convalescent COVID-19. V usage is TRBV18 and J usage is TRBJ2-3; D is unresolved. Input material: peripheral blood. CDR3 residues: CASSPMTDTQYF. CDR3 nucleotides: TGTGCCAGCTCACCTATGACAGATACGCAGTATTTT.